This TCR beta chain was recovered during a study of blood T cell repertoires in COVID-19. Across the whole study: Acute and convalescent COVID-19 samples came from the United States, Italy and Spain. T cells, B-cell-depleted T cells, or PBMCs provided the cDNA or gDNA that served as material.

In the original processing: Nucleated cell number was recorded as an estimate derived from reference gene primer amplification. The assay was immunoSEQ multiplex PCR, and TCRdb's table has in-frame clones only and misses some. V and J calls and clone size follow that table, whereas D and trimming were derived from the DNA. The sample yields some 200,000 clones, 80% to 90% seen once. This CDR3 comprises 17 residues. Germline-derived CDR1 and CDR2 are LNHDA and SQIVND (reference sequence). V was pared by 5 bases and J by 10 bases, with 18 bases of the junction left unmatched. This clone appeared a single time.

This TCR derives from a woman aged 40 to 55 who had recovered from COVID-19. The chain combines TRBV19 with TRBJ1-4; 8 positions match TRBD1. Material for sequencing was peripheral blood. The chain's CDR3 is CASSSISGAQGDRKLFF. CDR3 coding DNA: TGTGCCAGTAGTTCGATTAGTGGGGCACAGGGGGACAGAAAACTGTTTTTT.